The 30 T cell receptor beta chains below come from one sample, sequenced in a study of cytomegalovirus exposure and HLA in healthy donors. PCR involved 60 Vbeta and 13 Jbeta primers. Measured with immunoSEQ multiplex PCR; TCRdb has only the in-frame clones, and not every one. This table holds around 94,000 clones, around 77% found once. The sequencing input was PBMCs. The source is a male donor in good health and CMV-seropositive.

The chain couples TRBV9 to TRBJ2-3, with a possible D match to TRBD2 (5 bases). CDR3 length: 14 amino acids. From germline, CDR1 is SGDLS and CDR2 YYNGEE. V shed 0 bases and J shed 2 bases, with 7 bases lying between them. The DNA for the CDR3 is TGTGCCAGCAGCGTAGGAGCGGTCACAGATACGCAGTATTTT. It codes for CASSVGAVTDTQYF. The entire variable domain, with the rest obtained from reference TRBV9 and TRBJ2-3, is as follows: DSGVTQTPKHLITATGQRVTLRCSPRSGDLSVYWYQQSLDQGLQFLIQYYNGEERAKGNILERFSAQQFPDLHSELNLSSLELGDSALYFCASSVGAVTDTQYFGPGTRLTVL.

The chain uses TRBV6-1 and TRBJ2-7, with 10 bases fitting TRBD1. Germline V gene sequence: CDR1 MNHNS, CDR2 SASEGT. CDR3 length: 14 amino acids. V was pared by 3 bases and J by 3 bases, with 2 bases of the junction left unmatched. The CDR3 region is CASSEGQGIYEQYF. The CDR3, as DNA: TGTGCCAGCAGTGAGGGACAGGGGATCTACGAGCAGTACTTC.

The chain joins TRBV28 to TRBJ1-2; D is unresolved. The CDR3 sequence is 12 residues long. Germline V gives CDR1 MDHEN, CDR2 SYDVKM. V was pared by 8 bases and J by 0 bases, with 7 bases between. This chain's CDR3 is CASQMTNYGYTF. The CDR3 nucleotides read TGTGCCAGCCAGATGACTAACTATGGCTACACCTTC.

V gene TRBV7-3 combines with J gene TRBJ2-7, with 9 bases matching TRBD1. From germline, CDR1 is SGHTA and CDR2 FQGTGA. This CDR3 is built from 15 residues. V was pared by 5 bases and J by 2 bases, with 7 bases of the junction left unmatched. CDR3 loop: CASSLGTGSAYEQYF. The CDR3 DNA reads TGTGCCAGCAGCCTAGGGACAGGGTCTGCCTACGAGCAGTACTTC.

The chain carries TRBV5-4 and TRBJ1-4; 8 nucleotides agree with TRBD1. This CDR3 contains 15 residues. Germline V gene sequence: CDR1 SGHNT, CDR2 YYREEE (reference sequence). J gave up 4 bases and V 4 bases, and 6 bases lay outside the gene matches. This CDR3 is CASSPRQGNNEKLFF. DNA for the CDR3: TGTGCCAGCAGCCCCCGACAGGGGAATAATGAAAAACTGTTTTTT. Using reference TRBV5-4 and TRBJ1-4 for the parts outside the CDR3, the full variable domain is ETGVTQSPTHLIKTRGQQVTLRCSSQSGHNTVSWYQQALGQGPQFIFQYYREEENGRGNFPPRFSGLQFPNYSSELNVNALELDDSALYLCASSPRQGNNEKLFFGSGTQLSVL.

The chain has TRBV18 and TRBJ2-5; possibly TRBD2 for D (7 bases). Between the trimmed V and J ends, which lost 3 bases and 3 bases, there was a span of 26 bases. Looked up from germline, CDR1 is KGHSH and CDR2 is LQKENI. The CDR3 has 19 residues. In nucleotides, the CDR3 is TGTGCCAGCTCACCGCAACTTTATGTGACAGGCGGGAGAGAAGAGACCCAGTACTTC. Translation: CASSPQLYVTGGREETQYF.

This chain joins TRBV4-2 and TRBJ1-4, with 8 bases that match TRBD1. Germline loops: CDR1 LGHNA, CDR2 YNFKEQ. V lost 10 bases to trimming and J lost 5 bases; unmatched junction nucleotides: 9. This CDR3 is 14 amino acids long. The CDR3 protein is CATQSDRANEKLFF. The DNA of the CDR3 is TGTGCCACCCAATCGGACAGGGCAAATGAAAAACTGTTTTTT.

J is TRBJ2-7 and V is TRBV27; D not resolved. The V gene's germline CDR1 is MNHEY and CDR2 SMNVEV (reference sequence). This CDR3 is built from 13 residues. Trimming shortened V by 3 bases and J by 2 bases, and 8 bases separated the two germline ends. CDR3 nucleotides: TGTGCCAGCAGTTTGACAAAGACCTACGAGCAGTACTTC. Protein: CASSLTKTYEQYF.

This rearrangement joins TRBV7-2 to TRBJ1-4; D remains ambiguous. Between the trimmed V and J ends, which lost 5 bases and 7 bases, there was a span of 17 bases. This CDR3 has 15 residues. In germline, CDR1 is SGHTA, CDR2 FQGNSA. CDR3 sequence reads: CASSALGRAGEKLFF. DNA for the CDR3: TGTGCCAGCAGCGCCCTCGGTCGGGCGGGTGAAAAACTGTTTTTT.

A single count supports this clone. This rearrangement joins TRBV9 to TRBJ2-6, with 8 nucleotides matching TRBD1. CDR1 is SGDLS and CDR2 is YYNGEE in the germline V gene. This CDR3 is 18 amino acids long. With 4 bases clipped from V and 0 bases from J, the junction kept 9 bases outside the gene matches. The CDR3 protein is CASSPRQGTVSGANVLTF. The CDR3 nucleotides are TGTGCCAGCAGCCCCCGACAGGGGACCGTCTCTGGGGCCAACGTCCTGACTTTC. The whole variable domain, remainder taken from reference TRBV9 and TRBJ2-6, is DSGVTQTPKHLITATGQRVTLRCSPRSGDLSVYWYQQSLDQGLQFLIQYYNGEERAKGNILERFSAQQFPDLHSELNLSSLELGDSALYFCASSPRQGTVSGANVLTFGAGSRLTVL.

The V call is TRBV7-9, the J call TRBJ2-5; D ambiguous. The CDR3 is 14 amino acids. V lost 2 bases to trimming and J lost 4 bases, with 11 bases between them. CDR1 is SEHNR and CDR2 is FQNEAQ in the germline V gene (reference sequence). CDR3 sequence (DNA): TGTGCCAGCAGCTTACCCGGGTTTGGAGAGACCCAGTACTTC. As protein: CASSLPGFGETQYF. The whole variable domain, filled in from reference TRBV7-9 and TRBJ2-5, reads DTGVSQNPRHKITKRGQNVTFRCDPISEHNRLYWYRQTLGQGPEFLTYFQNEAQLEKSRLLSDRFSAERPKGSFSTLEIQRTEQGDSAMYLCASSLPGFGETQYFGPGTRLLVL.

The sample holds one count of this clone. This chain connects TRBV29-1 to TRBJ2-3; D possibly corresponds to TRBD2 (5 bases). This CDR3 contains 14 residues. With 4 bases removed from V and 2 bases from J, the gap between germline ends came to 13 bases. The germline gives CDR1 SQVTM, CDR2 ANQGSEA. This chain's CDR3 is CSVATAGNTDTQYF. In nucleotides, the CDR3 is TGCAGCGTTGCGACCGCCGGGAACACAGATACGCAGTATTTT.

This sequence joins TRBV28 and TRBJ1-2; 7 bases match TRBD1. CDR1 and CDR2 from the germline V gene are MDHEN and SYDVKM. Trimming removed 3 bases from V and 4 bases from J; junction bases left unmatched: 11. The CDR3 loop spans 16 amino acids. The CDR3 is CASSFPGGYSSYGYTF. CDR3 bases: TGTGCCAGCAGTTTTCCAGGGGGTTACTCTTCCTATGGCTACACCTTC.

CDR3 coding DNA: TGTGCCAGCAAAAACTCCGGGACACCAAATCAGCCCCAGCATTTT. It specifies CASKNSGTPNQPQHF. V gene TRBV6-5 combines with J gene TRBJ1-5; possibly TRBD1 for D (6 bases). V lost 7 bases and J lost 4, with 17 bases in between. The CDR3 has 15 amino acids. Germline CDR1 reads MNHEY; CDR2 reads SVGAGI.

The J gene is TRBJ2-5, the V gene TRBV4-2; 10 bases align to TRBD2. Per the germline V gene, CDR1 is LGHNA and CDR2 is YNFKEQ. With 0 bases clipped from V and 4 bases from J, the junction kept 8 bases outside the gene matches. CDR3 size: 17 residues. Here the CDR3 DNA reads TGTGCCAGCAGCCAAGACCCTAGCGGGAGTATGGGAGAGACCCAGTACTTC. Its protein product is CASSQDPSGSMGETQYF.

V gene TRBV7-3 combines with J gene TRBJ2-1; D is unresolved. CDR1 is SGHTA, CDR2 FQGTGA, per germline. The length of the CDR3 is 15 residues. The V end was cut by 5 bases, the J end by 3 bases, with 14 bases between. The DNA for the CDR3 is TGTGCCAGCAGCCCCGGTGCTTCGGGCTACAATGAGCAGTTCTTC. Its protein product is CASSPGASGYNEQFF.

In regard to this clone: A read error may produce the germline difference seen at one junction end. This sample includes further DNA sequences coding for the same CDR3. The chain couples TRBV27 to TRBJ2-2; 11 bases map to TRBD2. Germline CDR1 MNHEY, CDR2 SMNVEV (reference sequence). This CDR3 contains 15 residues. DNA of the CDR3: TGTGCTAGCAGTTCCTATCTAGCGGGGGGCGGGGAGCTGTTTTTT. It codes for CASSSYLAGGGELFF.

The CDR3 region is CASSVGGLTYEQYF. CDR3 nucleotides: TGTGCCAGCAGCGTAGGGGGACTAACCTACGAGCAGTACTTC. The V gene is TRBV9, the J gene TRBJ2-7, with TRBD2 matching 7 bases. The CDR3 is made up of 14 amino acids. J lost 2 bases, V lost 0 bases, and 2 bases had no gene match. The germline CDR1 and CDR2 sequences are SGDLS and YYNGEE.

This clone was observed a few times. This sequence joins TRBV5-1 and TRBJ2-3; the D is unclear. The CDR3 sequence is 15 residues long. V dropped 4 bases and J dropped 0 bases, with 12 bases sitting between them. Germline-derived CDR1 and CDR2 are SGHRS and YFSETQ. Here the CDR3 reads CASSPSYVSTDTQYF. CDR3 bases: TGCGCCAGCAGCCCCTCCTACGTCAGCACAGATACGCAGTATTTT.

The chain employs TRBV6-5 and TRBJ1-2, with TRBD1 identical over 7 bases. The germline CDR1 and CDR2 sequences are MNHEY and SVGAGI. This CDR3 is 15 amino acids long. The V segment lost 5 bases and the J segment 4 bases; nucleotides outside the gene matches: 10. The chain's CDR3 is CASSVRQGSGYGYTF. CDR3 nucleotides: TGTGCCAGCAGTGTCAGACAGGGATCGGGCTATGGCTACACCTTC.

The J gene is TRBJ2-7, the V gene TRBV7-2; 7 bases are shared with TRBD2. The CDR3 runs 13 residues. Germline V gene lookup returns CDR1 SGHTA and CDR2 FQGNSA. J was trimmed by 4 bases and V by 0 bases; bases with no gene match: 0. CDR3 sequence reads: CASSLAGRYEQYF. DNA of the CDR3: TGTGCCAGCAGCTTAGCCGGGAGGTACGAGCAGTACTTC.

This clone was counted a few times. The rearrangement uses TRBV7-2 and TRBJ2-2, with TRBD2 matching over 11 bases. Trimming removed 1 base from V and 5 bases from J; junction bases left unmatched: 3. Germline-derived CDR1 and CDR2 are SGHTA and FQGNSA. The CDR3 sequence is 16 residues long. This chain's CDR3 is CASSLGLAGITGELFF. The DNA of the CDR3 is TGTGCCAGCAGCTTAGGACTAGCGGGAATAACCGGGGAGCTGTTTTTT.

This clone appeared a few times. The chain uses TRBV28 and TRBJ2-3; weak D call: TRBD1 (5 bases). Germline assignment: CDR1 MDHEN and CDR2 SYDVKM. The CDR3 is 12 amino acids. DNA for the CDR3: TGTGGCGCTCAGGGTGAGACAGATACGCAGTATTTT. It codes for CGAQGETDTQYF.

The rearrangement uses TRBV2 and TRBJ2-1, with 8 bases that match TRBD2. Germline values: CDR1 SNHLY, CDR2 FYNNEI. V shed 2 bases and J 8 bases; nucleotides not matched to a gene: 8. The CDR3 is 15 residues long. The CDR3 DNA sequence: TGTGCCAGCAGTGAACCGGGACTAGGCCCCCATGAGCAGTTCTTC. Translation gives CASSEPGLGPHEQFF.

The chain employs TRBV19 and TRBJ1-2; D uncertain. CDR3 size: 14 residues. V gave up 9 bases and J gave up 3 bases, with 17 bases separating them. From germline, CDR1 is LNHDA and CDR2 SQIVND (reference sequence). For the CDR3, the DNA is TGTGCCAGCCACCGGGGTGGTGGATACTATGGCTACACCTTC. Its protein product is CASHRGGGYYGYTF.

This clone has just one count. The chain recombines TRBV11-3 with TRBJ2-1, with 8 bases that match TRBD2. CDR1 SGHNT and CDR2 YENEEA come from the germline V gene. The CDR3 sequence is 14 residues long. Germline trimming cut 3 bases from V and 9 bases from J; bases unmatched to any gene: 7. In DNA form, the CDR3 reads TGTGCCAGCAGCTTTCGCACGGGAGGGAGTGAGCAGTTCTTC. It yields the protein CASSFRTGGSEQFF.

The V gene is TRBV4-3, the J gene TRBJ2-1; TRBD2 aligns across 9 bases. The CDR3 length is 18 residues. V shed 0 bases and J 5 bases; nucleotides not matched to a gene: 11. Germline values: CDR1 LGHNA, CDR2 YSLEER. The CDR3 coding sequence is TGCGCCAGCAGCCAAGATCCCCCGGGGCGGGAGGGCGACAATGAGCAGTTCTTC. Protein product: CASSQDPPGREGDNEQFF.

V is TRBV5-1 and J is TRBJ1-2; unclear D gene. This CDR3 contains 14 residues. The germline V gene encodes CDR1 SGHRS and CDR2 YFSETQ. V lost 0 bases and J lost 8, with 14 bases in between. The DNA of the CDR3 is TGCGCCAGCAGCTTGGCCGGTGCCGGCGGAGGCTACACCTTC. It codes for CASSLAGAGGGYTF.

This clone was seen only once. This sequence joins TRBV6-5 and TRBJ2-7, with 13 nucleotides matching TRBD2. The J segment lost 2 bases and the V segment lost 6 bases, leaving 4 bases of the junction unmatched. The germline CDR1 and CDR2 sequences are MNHEY and SVGAGI. The CDR3 spans 15 residues. Written as DNA, the CDR3 is TGTGCCAGCAGAATCGGACTAGCGGGAGCCTACGAGCAGTACTTC. Amino acid sequence: CASRIGLAGAYEQYF.

V and J are TRBV11-2 and TRBJ1-6; D remains ambiguous. Germline V CDR1 and CDR2: SGHAT, FQNNGV. This CDR3 comprises 14 residues. V was cut by 5 bases and J by 8 bases, with 13 bases left in between. This CDR3 reads CASSPNPRDSPLHF. The CDR3, as DNA: TGTGCCAGCAGCCCCAACCCCCGGGATTCACCCCTCCACTTT.